Listed below are T cell receptor beta chains from one sample, sequenced in a study of shared clonotypes between healthy human individuals. Here immunoSEQ multiplex PCR was the method, and the copy in TCRdb shows in-frame clones only, minus some. The repertoire holds about 180,000 clones, with 85% to 95% as singletons. The specimen sequenced was naive CD4+ T cells sorted from blood. These receptor sequences come from a woman aged 25 to 45 in good health. Both conserved end residues are part of each CDR3. Each record gives: CDR3 length, clone size, V gene, J gene, D gene, CDR3 DNA, CDR3 protein. The D gene is left open where the match is weak. Size is omitted from some rows. Given values are once, few, many or a class for expanded clones.

len: 9
abundance: .
v_gene: TRBV4-2
j_gene: TRBJ2-5
d_gene: .
CDR3nt: TGTGCCAGCAGCCGTGGACAGTACTTC
CDR3aa: CASSRGQYF

len: 14
abundance: .
v_gene: TRBV4-1
j_gene: TRBJ2-7
d_gene: .
CDR3nt: TGCGCCAGCAGCCATGCTGCCGTGGGCTACGAGCAGTACTTC
CDR3aa: CASSHAAVGYEQYF

len: 13
abundance: once
v_gene: TRBV28
j_gene: TRBJ1-1
d_gene: .
CDR3nt: TGTGCCAGCAGTTTCGGAGGGGGGCAGAGTGCTTTCTTT
CDR3aa: CASSFGGGQSAFF

len: 13
abundance: .
v_gene: TRBV28
j_gene: TRBJ1-5
d_gene: .
CDR3nt: TGTGCCAGCAAAGTGAGGGTCGGTCAGCCCCAGCATTTT
CDR3aa: CASKVRVGQPQHF

len: 15
abundance: .
v_gene: TRBV5-8
j_gene: TRBJ2-2
d_gene: .
CDR3nt: TGTGCCAGCAGCTTGGTCGGCCCAAACACCGGGGAGCTGTTTTTT
CDR3aa: CASSLVGPNTGELFF

len: 16
abundance: once
v_gene: TRBV19
j_gene: TRBJ2-6
d_gene: TRBD1
CDR3nt: TGTGCCAGTAGCTCGACAGGGGCGCTGGGGGCCAACGTCCTGACTTTC
CDR3aa: CASSSTGALGANVLTF

len: 15
abundance: .
v_gene: TRBV28
j_gene: TRBJ2-7
d_gene: TRBD1
CDR3nt: TGTGCCAGCAGCCGCGGGGACAGGGCCGCCTACGAGCAGTACTTC
CDR3aa: CASSRGDRAAYEQYF

len: 14
abundance: .
v_gene: TRBV5-1
j_gene: TRBJ2-1
d_gene: TRBD2
CDR3nt: TGCGCCAGCAGCCAGCCGGGACTAGCGGCCGAGCAGTTCTTC
CDR3aa: CASSQPGLAAEQFF

len: 13
abundance: .
v_gene: TRBV2
j_gene: TRBJ1-5
d_gene: .
CDR3nt: TGTGCCAGCAGTGTTGGTAGCAATCAGCCCCAGCATTTT
CDR3aa: CASSVGSNQPQHF

len: 15
abundance: .
v_gene: TRBV7-9
j_gene: TRBJ1-6
d_gene: .
CDR3nt: TGTGCCAGCAGCTTTTACCGGGACGAGCATTCACCCCTCCACTTT
CDR3aa: CASSFYRDEHSPLHF

len: 15
abundance: .
v_gene: TRBV9
j_gene: TRBJ2-6
d_gene: .
CDR3nt: TGTGCCAGCAGCAAGTCTTGGTCTGGGGCCAACGTCCTGACTTTC
CDR3aa: CASSKSWSGANVLTF

len: 13
abundance: .
v_gene: TRBV29-1
j_gene: TRBJ2-1
d_gene: TRBD1
CDR3nt: TGCAGCGTCGCGGGACAGGGGTGGAATGAGCAGTTCTTC
CDR3aa: CSVAGQGWNEQFF

len: 13
abundance: .
v_gene: TRBV6-6
j_gene: TRBJ1-5
d_gene: .
CDR3nt: TGTGCCAGTGGGACAAGCGGCAATCAGCCCCAGCATTTT
CDR3aa: CASGTSGNQPQHF

len: 12
abundance: .
v_gene: TRBV19
j_gene: TRBJ2-4
d_gene: .
CDR3nt: TGTGCCAGTAGTATTAGTGCGGGCATTCAGTACTTC
CDR3aa: CASSISAGIQYF

len: 13
abundance: .
v_gene: TRBV28
j_gene: TRBJ1-1
d_gene: .
CDR3nt: TGTGCCAGTAGCGAGGGGCTCAACACTGAAGCTTTCTTT
CDR3aa: CASSEGLNTEAFF

len: 13
abundance: .
v_gene: TRBV11-1
j_gene: TRBJ2-7
d_gene: .
CDR3nt: TGTGCCAGCAGCTTTATTGCGTCTGGGGAGCAGTACTTC
CDR3aa: CASSFIASGEQYF

len: 11
abundance: once
v_gene: TRBV20-1
j_gene: TRBJ2-7
d_gene: .
CDR3nt: TGCAGTGCTACAGGTTCCTACGAGCAGTACTTC
CDR3aa: CSATGSYEQYF

len: 16
abundance: .
v_gene: TRBV5-4
j_gene: TRBJ2-1
d_gene: TRBD2
CDR3nt: TGTGCCAGCAGCTTCCAGGTACTAGCGCCTTACAATGAGCAGTTCTTC
CDR3aa: CASSFQVLAPYNEQFF

len: 14
abundance: once
v_gene: TRBV9
j_gene: TRBJ1-1
d_gene: TRBD1
CDR3nt: TGTGCCAGCAGCGCAGGGGGCGTAGGTACTGAAGCTTTCTTT
CDR3aa: CASSAGGVGTEAFF

len: 15
abundance: .
v_gene: TRBV5-1
j_gene: TRBJ2-7
d_gene: TRBD1
CDR3nt: TGCGCCAGCAGCTTGGTAGCGGGACAGGGGAGCGAGCAGTACTTC
CDR3aa: CASSLVAGQGSEQYF

len: 12
abundance: .
v_gene: TRBV2
j_gene: TRBJ2-5
d_gene: .
CDR3nt: TGTGCCAGCAGTCCCGTCCAAGAGACCCAGTACTTC
CDR3aa: CASSPVQETQYF